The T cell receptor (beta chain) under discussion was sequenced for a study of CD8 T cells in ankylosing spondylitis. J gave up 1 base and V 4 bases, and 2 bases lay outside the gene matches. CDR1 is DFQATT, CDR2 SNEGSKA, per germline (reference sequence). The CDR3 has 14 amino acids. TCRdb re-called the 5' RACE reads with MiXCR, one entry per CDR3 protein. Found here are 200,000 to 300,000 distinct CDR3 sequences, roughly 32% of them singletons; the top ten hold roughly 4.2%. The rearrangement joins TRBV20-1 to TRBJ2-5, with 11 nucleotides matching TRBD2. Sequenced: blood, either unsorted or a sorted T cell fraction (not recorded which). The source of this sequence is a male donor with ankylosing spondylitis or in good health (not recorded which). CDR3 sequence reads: CSAIAGGFQETQYF. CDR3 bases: TGCAGTGCTATAGCGGGGGGGTTCCAAGAGACCCAGTACTTC.